This T cell receptor (beta chain) was recorded in a study of T cell responses to AZD1222 COVID-19 vaccine. Broader study findings: A mostly white British donor set with more females was recruited, and clonal diversity was possibly underestimated. Compared with day 0, the breadth and depth of the Spike-specific TCR repertoire rose significantly after two doses of AZD1222. Baseline seropositives among AZD1222 recipients totaled only 5 or 6.

The CDR3 length is 13 residues. CDR1 is SNHLY, CDR2 FYNNEI, per germline. Trimming took 8 bases from V and 5 from J, leaving 15 bases between them. To note about this clone: The antigen remains undetermined.

Assay used: immunoSEQ multiplex PCR; TCRdb lists only in-frame clones, some missing. The sample includes 250,000 to 300,000 clones, around 93% seen only once; the top ten take 0.55%. The sample in question was peripheral blood, obtained 28 days after the second AZD1222 dose. This clonotype was obtained from an adult who received the AZD1222 COVID-19 vaccine. This rearrangement joins TRBV2 to TRBJ1-1, with D uncertain. CDR3 region: CASVSSMGTEAFF. CDR3 bases: TGTGCCAGCGTTTCCTCGATGGGGACTGAAGCTTTCTTT.